This T cell receptor beta chain comes out of a study of long-term antiretroviral therapy in people with HIV. Study-level results: The study collected blood between about 2003 and 2018, possibly under older ART regimens.

There are 12 residues in the CDR3. V was clipped by 1 base and J by 14 bases; unmatched bases: 8. Germline V gene sequence: CDR1 SGHRS, CDR2 YFSETQ. Sequencing relied on immunoSEQ assay v3.0, run at survey level. Some clones are missing from TCRdb's copy, which holds only in-frame ones; the method was immunoSEQ multiplex PCR. This table has over 10,000 clones, 65% to 85% appearing once. A minimum of one pre-ART and two post-ART PBMC samples existed for each donor. The sample holds a few counts of this clone. As yet, its antigen is unknown. This TCR was sampled from a woman aged 40 to 49 with HIV. The chain carries TRBV5-1 and TRBJ1-2; 7 bases are shared with TRBD1. This specimen was unsorted PBMCs, taken 0.8 years before starting antiretroviral therapy. CDR3 sequence (DNA): TGCGCCAGCAGCTTGATCGACAGGGACTGGACCTTC. Translated: CASSLIDRDWTF.